The entry below gives a single T cell receptor (beta chain) sequence along with its context. The antigen is not known. These data are taken from a study of blood T cells in healthy people across ages. Overall study results and limits: Total diversity from one million sequenced T cells was likely underestimated.

The CDR3 is 13 amino acids. V was shortened by 3 bases and J by 3 bases, with 8 bases between the two germline ends. The individuals who served as donors were healthy Caucasians living in Russia, aged roughly 6 to 90. PCR was performed a second time for 7 to 11 cycles using a sample-barcoded 5' primer and a J-beta primer mix. Each cDNA molecule received a tag from a template-switch adaptor that had 12 random nucleotides. Any given sample supplied a minimum of 3 million CDR3-containing paired-end reads. Each CDR3 protein gets one entry after TCRdb re-called the 5' RACE reads with MiXCR. The table lists about 900,000 distinct CDR3 sequences, around 46% of them singletons.

The sequenced sample consisted of blood. The chain recombines TRBV12-3 or TRBV12-4 with TRBJ1-2; D not resolved. The origin of this receptor is a man under 40 in good health. The CDR3 region has the DNA TGTGCCAGCAGTTTTAACGTTTACTATGGCTACACCTTC. As protein: CASSFNVYYGYTF.